This T cell receptor beta chain was identified during a study of blood T cell repertoires in COVID-19. This clone has just one count. CDR1 is SGHTA and CDR2 is FQGTGA in the germline V gene. CDR3 size: 15 residues. Trimming took 2 bases from V and 2 from J, leaving 12 bases between them. In the authors' workflow: Reference gene primer amplification in the assay estimated nucleated cell counts. Using immunoSEQ multiplex PCR, the repertoire was profiled, and TCRdb retains in-frame clones only, with some absent. The V and J calls and clone size come from that table; D and trimming were worked out from the DNA. The data show about 170,000 clones, 85% to 90% seen once.

The rearrangement links TRBV7-3 to TRBJ2-5; D is uncertain. Material: peripheral blood. This sequence was found in a man aged 45-65 years who had recovered from COVID-19. In DNA, the CDR3 is TGTGCCAGCAGCTTAGGTGGCCAGATTCAAGAGACCCAGTACTTC. This sequence encodes CASSLGGQIQETQYF.